Sequencing of this T cell receptor beta chain was carried out in a study of blood T cell repertoires in COVID-19. Study summary: The study drew acute and convalescent COVID-19 samples from the United States, Italy and Spain. The analysed material was cDNA or gDNA that came from T cells, B-cell-depleted T cells, or PBMCs.

In the authors' workflow: By means of reference gene primer amplification, nucleated cell counts were estimated. Clones were read by immunoSEQ multiplex PCR, and TCRdb kept only the in-frame ones, dropping some. The DNA gave D and trimming, while V, J and clone size come from that table. The sample holds 80,000 to 90,000 clones, about 85% seen once. CDR1 is LGHDT, CDR2 YNNKEL, per germline (reference sequence). With V trimmed by 0 bases and J by 5 bases, 3 bases remained unmatched. The CDR3 is 14 amino acids. The Seattle patients, enrolled during active infection, were followed longitudinally. What was sequenced was peripheral blood. The TCR comes from a woman of 80 years or more with COVID-19, enrolled during active disease. V and J are TRBV3-1 (or the pseudogene TRBV3-2) and TRBJ2-5, with TRBD2 matching over 7 bases. CDR3 DNA: TGTGCCAGCAGCCAAGACGGGGGAGGGGAGACCCAGTACTTC. Residues: CASSQDGGGETQYF.